These 8 T cell receptor beta chains were sequenced from one sample in a study of control samples from healthy donors and cancer patients. Profiled with immunoSEQ multiplex PCR; TCRdb holds only in-frame clones, not every one. The sample contains fewer than 110,000 clones, about 89% of which appear only once. The specimen sequenced was blood. The receptors were sampled from a man aged 25 to 40 in good health.

This clone was observed once. The rearrangement joins TRBV6-5 to TRBJ1-2, with 7 bases aligning to TRBD1. Germline V lookup: CDR1 MNHEY, CDR2 SVGAGI. The CDR3 totals 14 residues. J gave up 7 bases and V 0 bases, and 5 bases lay outside the gene matches. In nucleotides, the CDR3 is TGTGCCAGCAGTTACTCGACAGGGTTTGCTGGCTACACCTTC. Amino acids: CASSYSTGFAGYTF.

The chain couples TRBV30 to TRBJ1-1; D possibly corresponds to TRBD1 (5 bases). The CDR3 has 11 amino acids. Trimming shortened V by 3 bases and J by 7 bases, and 9 bases separated the two germline ends. The V gene's germline CDR1 is GTSNPN and CDR2 SVGIG (reference sequence). The CDR3 sequence: CAWRGEIEAFF. CDR3 DNA: TGTGCCTGGAGAGGGGAGATTGAAGCTTTCTTT.

The gene calls are TRBV30 and TRBJ1-5; D may be TRBD1 (6 bases). Germline V CDR1 and CDR2: GTSNPN, SVGIG (reference sequence). V was pared by 7 bases and J by 7 bases, with 14 bases between. The CDR3 contains 12 residues. The CDR3 DNA is TGTGCCTCCTACAGGGCTGAGCAGCCCCAGCATTTT. Translated: CASYRAEQPQHF.

V gene TRBV24-1 combines with J gene TRBJ2-1; TRBD1 aligns across 7 bases. The V gene end was trimmed by 10 bases and the J gene end by 7 bases; junction bases not matched to a gene: 9. Germline-derived CDR1 and CDR2 are KGHDR and SFDVKD. This CDR3 comprises 13 residues. The DNA of the CDR3 is TGTGCCACAACCCAAGGGGGCGAGAATGAGCAGTTCTTC. Translation: CATTQGGENEQFF.

The chain joins TRBV4-3 to TRBJ2-7, with 13 bases that match TRBD2. The ends lost 3 bases at V and 5 bases at J; junction bases unmatched: 1. CDR1 and CDR2 (germline): LGHNA, YSLEER. The CDR3 contains 14 residues. The CDR3 DNA reads TGCGCCAGCAGCCAGACTAGCGGGAGGAACGAGCAGTACTTC. It yields the protein CASSQTSGRNEQYF.

This clone has just one count. The chain is built from TRBV6-5 and TRBJ1-2, with 9 bases lining up with TRBD1. The junction had 14 bases not matched to a gene; V was cut back by 7 bases and J by 8 bases. Germline V gene data show CDR1 as MNHEY and CDR2 as SVGAGI. CDR3 length: 15 amino acids. For the CDR3, the DNA is TGTGCCAGCAACCTGGCCGGGACAGGGTTAGGCGGCTACACCTTC. Encoded protein: CASNLAGTGLGGYTF.

This clone has just one count. The rearrangement links TRBV30 to TRBJ2-1; D is ambiguous. The germline V gene encodes CDR1 GTSNPN and CDR2 SVGIG (reference sequence). The germline V and J ends were trimmed by 4 bases and 7 bases, with 20 bases remaining between them. CDR3 length: 15 residues. CDR3: CAWTPPSSPLNEQFF. Here the CDR3 DNA reads TGTGCCTGGACCCCCCCGAGTTCGCCATTGAATGAGCAGTTCTTC.

This clone came up a few times. The V and J genes are TRBV2 and TRBJ2-6, with D hard to call. Germline assignment: CDR1 SNHLY and CDR2 FYNNEI. The CDR3 extends over 12 amino acids. V lost 7 bases and J lost 3, with 4 bases in between. Written as DNA, the CDR3 is TGTGCCAGCAAGTTTGGGGCCAACGTCCTGACTTTC. It is translated as CASKFGANVLTF. Combining the CDR3 with reference TRBV2 and TRBJ2-6 gives the whole variable domain EPEVTQTPSHQVTQMGQEVILRCVPISNHLYFYWYRQILGQKVEFLVSFYNNEISEKSEIFDDQFSVERPDGSNFTLKIRSTKLEDSAMYFCASKFGANVLTFGAGSRLTVL.